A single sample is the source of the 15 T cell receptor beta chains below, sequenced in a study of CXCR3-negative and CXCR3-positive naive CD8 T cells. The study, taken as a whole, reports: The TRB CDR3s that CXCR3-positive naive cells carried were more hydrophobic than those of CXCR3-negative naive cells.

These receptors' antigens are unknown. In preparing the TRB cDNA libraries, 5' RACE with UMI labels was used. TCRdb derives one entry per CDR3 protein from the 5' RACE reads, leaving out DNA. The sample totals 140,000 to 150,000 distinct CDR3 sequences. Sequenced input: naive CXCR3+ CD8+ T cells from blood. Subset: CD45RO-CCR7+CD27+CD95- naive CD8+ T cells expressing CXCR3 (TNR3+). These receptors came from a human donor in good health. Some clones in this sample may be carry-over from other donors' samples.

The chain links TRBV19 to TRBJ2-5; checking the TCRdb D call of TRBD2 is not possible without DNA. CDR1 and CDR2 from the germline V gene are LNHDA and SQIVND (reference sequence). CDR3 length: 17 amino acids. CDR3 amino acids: CASSRFEGAGGEETQYF.

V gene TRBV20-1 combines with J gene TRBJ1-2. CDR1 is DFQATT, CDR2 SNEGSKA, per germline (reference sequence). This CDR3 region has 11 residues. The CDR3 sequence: CSAPTVYGYTF.

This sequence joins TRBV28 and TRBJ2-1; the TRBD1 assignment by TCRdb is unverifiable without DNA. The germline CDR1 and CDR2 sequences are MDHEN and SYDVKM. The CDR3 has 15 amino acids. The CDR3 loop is CATRAWAGFRNEQFF. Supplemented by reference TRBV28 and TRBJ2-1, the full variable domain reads DVKVTQSSRYLVKRTGEKVFLECVQDMDHENMFWYRQDPGLGLRLIYFSYDVKMKEKGDIPEGYSVSREKKERFSLILESASTNQTSMYLCATRAWAGFRNEQFFGPGTRLTVL.

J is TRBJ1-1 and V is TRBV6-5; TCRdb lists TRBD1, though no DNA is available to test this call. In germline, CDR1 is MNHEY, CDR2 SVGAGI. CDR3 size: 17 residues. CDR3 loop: CASRRHREGAMNTEAFF.

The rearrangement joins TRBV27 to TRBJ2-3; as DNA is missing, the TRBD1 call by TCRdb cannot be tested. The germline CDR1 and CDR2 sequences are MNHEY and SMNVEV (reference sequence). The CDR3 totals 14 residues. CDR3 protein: CASSLGLGADTQYF.

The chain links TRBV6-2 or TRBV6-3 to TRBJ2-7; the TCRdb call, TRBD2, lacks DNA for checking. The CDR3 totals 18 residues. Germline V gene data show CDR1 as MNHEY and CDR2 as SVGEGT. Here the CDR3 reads CASSSELVELAGVYEQYF.

This chain's CDR3 is CASSKTGTTYEQYF. The chain recombines TRBV28 with TRBJ2-7; the D call of TRBD1 rests on TCRdb alone, since no DNA is present to check it. The CDR3 runs to 14 residues. Germline CDR1 is MDHEN and CDR2 is SYDVKM. Full variable domain (missing parts from reference TRBV28 and TRBJ2-7): DVKVTQSSRYLVKRTGEKVFLECVQDMDHENMFWYRQDPGLGLRLIYFSYDVKMKEKGDIPEGYSVSREKKERFSLILESASTNQTSMYLCASSKTGTTYEQYFGPGTRLTVT.

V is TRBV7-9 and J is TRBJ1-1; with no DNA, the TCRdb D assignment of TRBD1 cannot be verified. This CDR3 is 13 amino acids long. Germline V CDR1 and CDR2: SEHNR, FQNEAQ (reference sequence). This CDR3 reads CASSLGGGTEAFF.

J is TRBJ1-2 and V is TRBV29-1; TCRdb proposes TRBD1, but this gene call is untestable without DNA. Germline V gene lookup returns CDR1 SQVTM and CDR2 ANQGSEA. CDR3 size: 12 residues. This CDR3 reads CSVVQGGNGYTF. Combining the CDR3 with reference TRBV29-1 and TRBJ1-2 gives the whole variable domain SAVISQKPSRDICQRGTSLTIQCQVDSQVTMMFWYRQQPGQSLTLIATANQGSEATYESGFVIDKFPISRPNLTFSTLTVSNMSPEDSSIYLCSVVQGGNGYTFGSGTRLTVV.

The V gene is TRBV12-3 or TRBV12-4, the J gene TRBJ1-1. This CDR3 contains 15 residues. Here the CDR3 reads CASSLVWVPNTEAFF.

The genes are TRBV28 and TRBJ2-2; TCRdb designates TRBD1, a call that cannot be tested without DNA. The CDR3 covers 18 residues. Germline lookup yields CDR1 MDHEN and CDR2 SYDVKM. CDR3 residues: CASSLLPPGGMNTGELFF.

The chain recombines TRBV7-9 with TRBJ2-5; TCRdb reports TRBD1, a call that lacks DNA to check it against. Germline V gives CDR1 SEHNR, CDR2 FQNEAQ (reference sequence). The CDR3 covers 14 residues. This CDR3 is CASSSAGVGETQYF.

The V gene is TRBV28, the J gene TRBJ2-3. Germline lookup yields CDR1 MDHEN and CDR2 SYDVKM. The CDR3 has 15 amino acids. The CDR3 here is CASSLTDIYTDTQYF.

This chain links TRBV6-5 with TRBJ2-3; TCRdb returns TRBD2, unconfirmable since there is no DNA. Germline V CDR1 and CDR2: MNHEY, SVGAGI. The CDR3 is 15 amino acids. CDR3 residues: CASSPGLADTDTQYF.

CDR3 sequence reads: CASNLNGPGAFF. V and J are TRBV12-3 or TRBV12-4 and TRBJ1-1. This CDR3 region has 12 residues.